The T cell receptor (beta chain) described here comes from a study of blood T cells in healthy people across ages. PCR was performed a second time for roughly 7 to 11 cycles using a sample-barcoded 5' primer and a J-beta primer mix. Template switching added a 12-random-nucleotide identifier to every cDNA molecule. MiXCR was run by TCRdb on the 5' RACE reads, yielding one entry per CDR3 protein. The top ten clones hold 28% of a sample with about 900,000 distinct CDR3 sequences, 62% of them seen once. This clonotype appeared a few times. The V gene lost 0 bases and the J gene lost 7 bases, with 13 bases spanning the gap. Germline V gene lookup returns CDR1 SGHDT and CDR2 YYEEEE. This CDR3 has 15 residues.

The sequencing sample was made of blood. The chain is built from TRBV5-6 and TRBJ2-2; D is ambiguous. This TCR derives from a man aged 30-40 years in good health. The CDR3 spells CASSLDLGIHGELFF. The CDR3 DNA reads TGTGCCAGCAGCTTGGATCTGGGTATTCACGGGGAGCTGTTTTTT.